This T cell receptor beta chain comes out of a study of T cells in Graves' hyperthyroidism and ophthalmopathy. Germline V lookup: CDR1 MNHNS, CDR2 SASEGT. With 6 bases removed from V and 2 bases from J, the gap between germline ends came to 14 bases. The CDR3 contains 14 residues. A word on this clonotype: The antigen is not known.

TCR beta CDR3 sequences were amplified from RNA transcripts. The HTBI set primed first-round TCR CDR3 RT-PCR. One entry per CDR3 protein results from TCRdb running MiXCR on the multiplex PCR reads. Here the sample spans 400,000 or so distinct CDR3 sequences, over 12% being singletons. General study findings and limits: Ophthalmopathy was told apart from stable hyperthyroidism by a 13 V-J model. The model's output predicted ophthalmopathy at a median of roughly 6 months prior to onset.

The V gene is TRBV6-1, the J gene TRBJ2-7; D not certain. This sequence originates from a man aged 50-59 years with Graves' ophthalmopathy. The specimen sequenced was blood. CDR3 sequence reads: CASRRRWKTYEQYF. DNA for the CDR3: TGTGCCAGCAGACGACGGTGGAAAACCTACGAGCAGTACTTC.